This is a list of T cell receptor beta chains from one sample in a study of siplizumab effects on memory and regulatory T cells. TCRdb's copy holds only in-frame clones and misses some; the assay was immunoSEQ multiplex PCR. The sample includes more than 60,000 clones, roughly 97% of them seen just once. Sequencing was performed on naive CD8+ T cells sorted from blood. The receptors come from a human donor in good health. CDR3s include the opening cysteine and the closing phenylalanine or tryptophan. A D gene is named only where the DNA matches it firmly. Only part of the rows carry a size: once, few, many, or a class if the clone is expanded.

V gene,clone size,D gene,CDR3 length,J gene,CDR3 protein,CDR3 DNA
TRBV19,.,.,13,TRBJ1-1,CASSYEGGTEAFF,TGTGCCAGTAGCTACGAGGGCGGTACTGAAGCTTTCTTT
TRBV7-3,.,TRBD2,14,TRBJ2-5,CASSTHGGAKTQYF,TGTGCCAGCAGCACCCACGGGGGGGCGAAGACCCAGTACTTC
TRBV15,.,.,14,TRBJ1-4,CATSRSPVGEKLFF,TGTGCCACCAGCAGATCCCCCGTGGGGGAAAAACTGTTTTTT
TRBV9,once,TRBD2,17,TRBJ2-5,CASSVGETSGGEETQYF,TGTGCCAGCAGCGTAGGCGAGACTAGCGGGGGGGAAGAGACCCAGTACTTC
TRBV7-9,.,TRBD2,17,TRBJ2-7,CASSRAWGGFDHYEQYF,TGTGCCAGCAGCCGCGCCTGGGGGGGTTTTGATCACTACGAGCAGTACTTC
TRBV29-1,.,.,16,TRBJ2-3,CSVGAGTPDLTDTQYF,TGCAGCGTTGGAGCCGGGACACCCGACCTCACAGATACGCAGTATTTT
TRBV14,.,.,13,TRBJ1-2,CASSPTGLYGYTF,TGTGCCAGCAGCCCGACAGGTCTCTATGGCTACACCTTC
TRBV27,.,TRBD2,12,TRBJ2-5,CATRGAQETQYF,TGTGCCACGCGGGGGGCCCAAGAGACCCAGTACTTC
TRBV19,.,.,15,TRBJ2-5,CASGKSGAAQETQYF,TGTGCCAGTGGGAAAAGCGGTGCCGCCCAAGAGACCCAGTACTTC
TRBV5-1,.,.,15,TRBJ2-1,CASSGGLMGSNEQFF,TGCGCCAGCAGCGGGGGCCTTATGGGGAGCAATGAGCAGTTCTTC
TRBV7-3,.,TRBD2,15,TRBJ2-1,CASSAIAGGPNEQFF,TGTGCCAGCAGCGCTATAGCGGGGGGGCCCAATGAGCAGTTCTTC
TRBV2,.,TRBD2,15,TRBJ2-5,CASSEGLAVGETQYF,TGTGCCAGCAGTGAAGGACTAGCGGTCGGGGAGACCCAGTACTTC
TRBV11-3,.,.,15,TRBJ2-2,CASSPRQSNTGELFF,TGTGCCAGCAGCCCTAGACAGTCGAACACCGGGGAGCTGTTTTTT
TRBV5-6,.,.,16,TRBJ1-5,CASSLAREGGYQPQHF,TGTGCCAGCAGCTTGGCCAGGGAGGGGGGTTATCAGCCCCAGCATTTT
TRBV4-2,.,.,14,TRBJ2-3,CASGGGPSTDTQYF,TGTGCCAGCGGCGGGGGCCCTAGCACAGATACGCAGTATTTT
TRBV6-5,.,TRBD1,15,TRBJ1-1,CASLRTGVGGTEAFF,TGTGCCAGCTTGAGGACAGGGGTAGGGGGCACTGAAGCTTTCTTT
TRBV7-9,.,.,11,TRBJ1-2,CATGRVQGYTF,TGTGCCACGGGCAGGGTTCAAGGCTACACCTTC
TRBV19,once,.,13,TRBJ2-3,CASNDASTDTQYF,TGTGCCAGTAATGACGCTAGCACAGATACGCAGTATTTT
TRBV5-4,.,.,14,TRBJ1-2,CASSFGGAGTGYTF,TGTGCCAGCAGCTTCGGCGGAGCGGGGACTGGCTACACCTTC
TRBV9,.,.,18,TRBJ2-1,CASSVAVGGPSSYNEQFF,TGTGCCAGCAGCGTAGCGGTTGGGGGCCCCAGCTCCTACAATGAGCAGTTCTTC
TRBV27,.,.,12,TRBJ2-2,CASTEGTGELFF,TGTGCCAGCACGGAGGGGACCGGGGAGCTGTTTTTT
TRBV19,.,TRBD1,14,TRBJ1-1,CASSITGGDSEAFF,TGTGCCAGTAGTATTACAGGGGGCGACTCTGAAGCTTTCTTT
TRBV7-9,.,.,15,TRBJ1-3,CASSFKTVAGNTIYF,TGTGCCAGCAGCTTTAAGACAGTCGCTGGAAACACCATATATTTT
TRBV21-1,.,.,15,TRBJ2-6,CASSQEGSGANVLTF,TGTGCCAGCAGCCAAGAGGGTTCTGGGGCCAACGTCCTGACTTTC
TRBV6-5,once,.,13,TRBJ1-2,CASSYSTIYGYTF,TGTGCCAGCAGTTACTCGACCATCTATGGCTACACCTTC
TRBV19,few,TRBD1,11,TRBJ1-2,CASRQGKGYTF,TGTGCCAGTAGACAGGGGAAGGGCTACACCTTC
TRBV28,.,TRBD2,17,TRBJ2-5,CASSSTLSGGSQETQYF,TGTGCCAGCAGTTCGACCCTTAGCGGGGGGTCCCAAGAGACCCAGTACTTC
TRBV19,.,.,13,TRBJ1-5,CALGGDSNQPQHF,TGTGCCCTAGGAGGAGATAGCAATCAGCCCCAGCATTTT
TRBV15,.,TRBD1,15,TRBJ1-3,CATSRDGGQGNTIYF,TGTGCCACCAGCAGAGATGGAGGACAGGGTAACACCATATATTTT
TRBV27,.,.,16,TRBJ2-3,CASSHQGIPNTDTQYF,TGTGCCAGCAGCCACCAGGGAATCCCTAACACAGATACGCAGTATTTT
TRBV4-1,.,.,15,TRBJ2-7,CASSQAEGKAVEQYF,TGCGCCAGCAGCCAAGCGGAAGGGAAGGCGGTAGAGCAGTACTTC
TRBV5-8,.,.,12,TRBJ2-7,CATEGGGYEQYF,TGTGCCACCGAGGGAGGGGGTTACGAGCAGTACTTC
TRBV11-2,.,.,14,TRBJ2-5,CASSGGLVRETQYF,TGTGCCAGCAGCGGAGGTCTAGTAAGAGAGACCCAGTACTTC
TRBV27,.,.,15,TRBJ1-2,CASSRADYGDYGYTF,TGTGCCAGCAGTCGTGCCGACTACGGGGACTATGGCTACACCTTC
TRBV6-1,.,.,13,TRBJ1-1,CASSETPGTEAFF,TGTGCCAGCAGTGAGACCCCGGGGACTGAAGCTTTCTTT
TRBV28,.,.,13,TRBJ2-5,CASRGRTEETQYF,TGTGCCAGCAGAGGAAGGACAGAAGAGACCCAGTACTTC
TRBV28,.,.,14,TRBJ2-3,CASSPSGGADTQYF,TGTGCCAGCAGCCCCTCAGGGGGGGCAGATACGCAGTATTTT
TRBV9,.,.,14,TRBJ2-7,CASSDPDRSYEQYF,TGTGCCAGCAGCGATCCGGACAGATCCTACGAGCAGTACTTC
TRBV4-3,.,.,14,TRBJ2-7,CASSQGAETYEQYF,TGCGCCAGCAGCCAAGGGGCAGAGACCTACGAGCAGTACTTC
TRBV5-5,.,.,15,TRBJ2-1,CASSLTGSSYNEQFF,TGTGCCAGCAGCTTGACAGGGAGCTCCTACAATGAGCAGTTCTTC
TRBV10-2,few,TRBD2,14,TRBJ2-7,CASSDSAGSSEQYF,TGCGCCAGCAGTGATTCAGCGGGGTCGAGCGAGCAGTACTTC
TRBV7-8,.,.,13,TRBJ1-1,CASSFGTNTEAFF,TGTGCCAGCAGCTTCGGGACGAACACTGAAGCTTTCTTT
TRBV5-1,.,.,16,TRBJ2-2,CASSPGRAGDTGELFF,TGCGCCAGCAGCCCCGGCCGGGCCGGGGACACCGGGGAGCTGTTTTTT
TRBV19,.,.,13,TRBJ2-1,CASSIFGLNEQFF,TGTGCCAGTAGTATCTTCGGCTTGAATGAGCAGTTCTTC
TRBV7-2,.,.,18,TRBJ2-2,CASSLELFGLTNTGELFF,TGTGCCAGCAGCTTAGAGCTGTTTGGACTAACGAACACCGGGGAGCTGTTTTTT
TRBV7-3,.,TRBD2,18,TRBJ2-2,CASSFPGLAGGPTGELFF,TGTGCCAGCAGCTTCCCGGGACTAGCGGGGGGACCGACCGGGGAGCTGTTTTTT
TRBV9,.,.,11,TRBJ1-2,CASSGLSGCTF,TGTGCCAGCAGCGGATTATCAGGGTGCACCTTC
TRBV7-7,.,.,15,TRBJ2-5,CASSLDEADQETQYF,TGTGCCAGCAGCTTAGATGAGGCTGACCAAGAGACCCAGTACTTC
TRBV4-2,.,.,14,TRBJ1-2,CASSQDPFIYGYTF,TGTGCCAGCAGCCAAGACCCTTTTATCTATGGCTACACCTTC
TRBV28,.,.,14,TRBJ2-7,CASSLRDSYYEQYF,TGTGCCAGCAGCCTCCGGGACTCCTACTACGAGCAGTACTTC
TRBV19,.,.,12,TRBJ1-1,CASSEVNTEAFF,TGTGCCAGTAGTGAAGTGAACACTGAAGCTTTCTTT
TRBV4-2,.,.,16,TRBJ1-1,CASSQVWEHTNTEAFF,TGTGCCAGCAGCCAAGTCTGGGAACACACGAACACTGAAGCTTTCTTT
TRBV5-1,.,.,15,TRBJ2-7,CASSQGLGIAYEQYF,TGCGCCAGCAGCCAGGGACTCGGAATAGCCTACGAGCAGTACTTC
TRBV19,.,.,16,TRBJ1-5,CASSIGAGEGNQPQHF,TGTGCCAGTAGTATAGGGGCAGGGGAGGGCAATCAGCCCCAGCATTTT
TRBV4-1,once,.,15,TRBJ1-2,CASSQDLAGVYGYTF,TGCGCCAGCAGCCAAGATCTGGCGGGGGTATATGGCTACACCTTC
TRBV4-3,.,.,15,TRBJ2-1,CASSQDRSGLGGVFF,TGCGCCAGCAGCCAAGATCGGTCAGGACTGGGGGGAGTGTTCTTC
TRBV10-2,.,TRBD2,15,TRBJ2-5,CASSSTSGAQETQYF,TGCGCCAGCAGTTCAACTAGCGGGGCTCAAGAGACCCAGTACTTC
TRBV6-5,.,.,14,TRBJ2-4,CASSSGGAKNIQYF,TGTGCCAGCAGTTCGGGTGGAGCCAAAAACATTCAGTACTTC